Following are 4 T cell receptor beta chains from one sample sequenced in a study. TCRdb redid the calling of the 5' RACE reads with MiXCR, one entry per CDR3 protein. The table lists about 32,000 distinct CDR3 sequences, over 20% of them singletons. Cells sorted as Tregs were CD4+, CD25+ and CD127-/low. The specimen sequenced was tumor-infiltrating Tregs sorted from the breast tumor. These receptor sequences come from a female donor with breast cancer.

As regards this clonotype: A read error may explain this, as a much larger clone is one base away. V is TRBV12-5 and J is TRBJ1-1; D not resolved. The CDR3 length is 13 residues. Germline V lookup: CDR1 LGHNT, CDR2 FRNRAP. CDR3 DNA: TGTGCTAGTGGTTTCGACGCAGGTACTGAAGCTCTCTTT. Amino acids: CASGFDAGTEALF.

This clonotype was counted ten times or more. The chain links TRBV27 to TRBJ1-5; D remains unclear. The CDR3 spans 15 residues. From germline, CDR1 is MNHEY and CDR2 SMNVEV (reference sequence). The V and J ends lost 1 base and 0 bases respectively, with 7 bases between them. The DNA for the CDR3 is TGTGCCAGCAGTTTATTCGGAGCTAGCAATCAGCCCCAGCATTTT. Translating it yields CASSLFGASNQPQHF.

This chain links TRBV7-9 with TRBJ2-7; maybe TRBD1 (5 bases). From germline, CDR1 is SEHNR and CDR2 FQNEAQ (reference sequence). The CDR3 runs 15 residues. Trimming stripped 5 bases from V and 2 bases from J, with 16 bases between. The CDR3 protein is CASSASQGSPYEQYF. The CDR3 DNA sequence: TGTGCCAGCAGCGCTAGTCAGGGAAGCCCCTACGAGCAGTACTTC.

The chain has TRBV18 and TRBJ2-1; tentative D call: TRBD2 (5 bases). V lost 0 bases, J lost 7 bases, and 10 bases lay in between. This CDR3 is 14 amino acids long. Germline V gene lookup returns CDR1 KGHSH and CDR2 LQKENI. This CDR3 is CASSPPLAGNEQFF. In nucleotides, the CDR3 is TGTGCCAGCTCACCACCCCTAGCCGGGAATGAGCAGTTCTTC.